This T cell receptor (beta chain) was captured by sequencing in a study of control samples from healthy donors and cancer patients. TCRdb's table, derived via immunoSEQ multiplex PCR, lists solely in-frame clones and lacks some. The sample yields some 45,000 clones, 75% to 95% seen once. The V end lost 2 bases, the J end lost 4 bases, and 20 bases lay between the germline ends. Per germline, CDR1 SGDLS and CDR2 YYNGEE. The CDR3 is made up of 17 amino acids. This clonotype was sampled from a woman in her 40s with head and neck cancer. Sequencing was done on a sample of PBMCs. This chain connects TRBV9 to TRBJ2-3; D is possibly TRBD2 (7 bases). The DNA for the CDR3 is TGTGCCAGCAGCGTCTTATCTGGGGGGGCGGTCCCAGATACGCAGTATTTT. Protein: CASSVLSGGAVPDTQYF.